The 14 T cell receptor beta chains listed next were all sequenced from one sample in a study of T cell repertoires in cytomegalovirus infection. The antigens of these receptors remain unknown. In TCRdb, the reads were re-called with MiXCR into one record per CDR3 protein. The sample contains tens of thousands of distinct CDR3 sequences, about a fifth of which appear only once. Sample: CD8+ T cells from cultured PBMCs, taken from culture after CMV antigen stimulation. The receptor set was obtained from a human donor in good health (CMV status not recorded). Some clones in this sample may be carry-over from other donors' samples.

This clonotype was detected only a few times. The chain has TRBV7-9 and TRBJ1-2; D is possibly TRBD1 (5 bases). Germline CDR1 reads SEHNR; CDR2 reads FQNEAQ (reference sequence). V was shortened by 5 bases and J by 2 bases, with 15 bases between the two germline ends. The CDR3 is 15 amino acids. CDR3 sequence reads: CASSNNQGGNYGYTF. The CDR3 nucleotides are TGTGCCAGCAGCAATAACCAGGGAGGCAACTATGGCTACACCTTC. Full variable domain (outside the CDR3, taken from reference TRBV7-9 and TRBJ1-2): DTGVSQNPRHKITKRGQNVTFRCDPISEHNRLYWYRQTLGQGPEFLTYFQNEAQLEKSRLLSDRFSAERPKGSFSTLEIQRTEQGDSAMYLCASSNNQGGNYGYTFGSGTRLTVV.

This clonotype was seen more than once but under ten times. The chain joins TRBV6-2 or TRBV6-3 to TRBJ2-5; 9 bases fit TRBD2. Germline values: CDR1 MNHEY, CDR2 SVGEGT. V was clipped by 4 bases and J by 4 bases; unmatched bases: 4. This CDR3 is 14 amino acids long. The CDR3 here is CASSFPSGTETQYF. The CDR3 DNA sequence: TGTGCCAGCAGTTTTCCTAGCGGGACAGAGACCCAGTACTTC.

This chain links TRBV7-9 with TRBJ1-6, with 7 bases lining up with TRBD1. After removal of 3 bases from V and 8 bases from J, the junction contained 7 bases not matched to a gene. There are 15 residues in the CDR3. Germline V gives CDR1 SEHNR, CDR2 FQNEAQ (reference sequence). CDR3 residues: CASSFTRGTYSPLHF. The CDR3 DNA reads TGTGCCAGCAGCTTTACCAGGGGGACCTATTCACCCCTCCACTTT.

CDR3 loop: CASSLAQGTQPQHF. CDR3 in DNA: TGTGCCAGCAGCTTAGCCCAGGGGACTCAGCCCCAGCATTTT. The rearrangement joins TRBV7-2 to TRBJ1-5, with D perhaps matching TRBD1 (6 bases). This CDR3 has 14 amino acids. The V gene's germline CDR1 is SGHTA and CDR2 FQGNSA. V was shortened by 0 bases and J by 6 bases, with 9 bases between the two germline ends.

In its sample, this clonotype was seen a few times. J is TRBJ1-2 and V is TRBV6-5, with D possibly matching TRBD1 (6 bases). The CDR3 runs 15 residues. Looked up from germline, CDR1 is MNHEY and CDR2 is SVGAGI. V lost 0 bases, J lost 4 bases, and 12 bases lay in between. The CDR3 DNA follows: TGTGCCAGCAGTTACTCGACGGACAGTGTCTATGGCTACACCTTC. The encoded protein is CASSYSTDSVYGYTF.

CDR3: CASSTTTGTGPYNEQFF. CDR3 nucleotide sequence: TGTGCCAGCAGTACCACAACCGGGACAGGGCCCTACAATGAGCAGTTCTTC. This chain uses TRBV27 with TRBJ2-1, with 9 positions matching TRBD1. Germline CDR1 and CDR2: MNHEY and SMNVEV (reference sequence). The CDR3 loop spans 17 amino acids. The V segment lost 5 bases and the J segment 2 bases; nucleotides outside the gene matches: 10.

This clonotype has just a few counts. The rearrangement uses TRBV6-2 or TRBV6-3 and TRBJ2-7, with D perhaps TRBD1 (5 bases). Trimming took 8 bases from V and 1 from J, leaving 15 bases between them. Germline V gene lookup returns CDR1 MNHEY and CDR2 SVGEGT. The CDR3 is 14 amino acids. The CDR3 loop is CASGLTGDSYEQYF. DNA of the CDR3: TGTGCCAGCGGGCTTACAGGAGATTCCTACGAGCAGTACTTC.

The V and J genes are TRBV19 and TRBJ2-7; 7 positions agree with TRBD2. V shed 8 bases, J shed 4 bases, and the junction held 8 bases outside the gene matches. Germline CDR1 and CDR2: LNHDA and SQIVND (reference sequence). The CDR3 consists of 13 residues. The CDR3 sequence: CASSLAGEYEQYF. CDR3 DNA: TGTGCCAGTTCGCTGGCGGGGGAGTACGAGCAGTACTTC. Supplemented by reference TRBV19 and TRBJ2-7, the full variable domain reads DGGITQSPKYLFRKEGQNVTLSCEQNLNHDAMYWYRQDPGQGLRLIYYSQIVNDFQKGDIAEGYSVSREKKESFPLTVTSAQKNPTAFYLCASSLAGEYEQYFGPGTRLTVT.

This clonotype came up a few times. The chain combines TRBV11-2 with TRBJ2-7; D uncertain. The V gene's germline CDR1 is SGHAT and CDR2 FQNNGV. V lost 5 bases and J lost 2, with 10 bases in between. The CDR3 is made up of 13 amino acids. In DNA, the CDR3 is TGTGCCAGCAGCCCACCGGGTCCCTACGAGCAGTACTTC. Translated, it gives CASSPPGPYEQYF.

This chain uses TRBV4-3 with TRBJ2-7, with TRBD2 as a possible D gene (6 bases). Trimming stripped 0 bases from V and 0 bases from J, with 21 bases between. The CDR3 has 19 residues. The germline V gene has CDR1 LGHNA and CDR2 YSLEER. The CDR3 spells CASSQENLGLATGSYEQYF. The CDR3, as DNA: TGCGCCAGCAGCCAAGAAAATCTGGGTCTAGCGACTGGCTCCTACGAGCAGTACTTC.

The sample holds a few counts of this clonotype. The chain employs TRBV7-2 and TRBJ2-1; D is ambiguous. The CDR3 covers 13 residues. Trimming took 3 bases from V and 4 from J, leaving 7 bases between them. Germline CDR1 and CDR2: SGHTA and FQGNSA. CDR3 DNA sequence: TGTGCCAGCAGCTTCCCGGATTACAATGAGCAGTTCTTC. This sequence encodes CASSFPDYNEQFF.

The chain carries TRBV7-3 and TRBJ2-3; either TRBD1 or TRBD2 may supply D (5 bases each). V lost 3 bases and J 6 bases, leaving 16 bases between the germline ends. This CDR3 is 15 amino acids long. The germline V gene has CDR1 SGHTA and CDR2 FQGTGA. The CDR3 DNA is TGTGCCAGCAGCTTGGGGACCACTCCGGACGATACGCAGTATTTT. It encodes CASSLGTTPDDTQYF.

This chain connects TRBV11-2 to TRBJ2-1; unclear D gene. Germline CDR1 is SGHAT and CDR2 is FQNNGV. V gave up 5 bases and J gave up 0 bases, with 23 bases separating them. The CDR3 loop spans 19 amino acids. The CDR3 nucleotides are TGTGCCAGCAGCCTCACGGTAACTAAACTTGCGGACTCCTACAATGAGCAGTTCTTC. This translates into CASSLTVTKLADSYNEQFF.

The CDR3 sequence: CASSRWDDENTGELFF. Written as DNA, the CDR3 is TGTGCCAGCAGCCGGTGGGATGACGAGAACACCGGGGAGCTGTTTTTT. V and J are TRBV7-6 and TRBJ2-2, with no clear D. The CDR3 contains 16 residues. From germline, CDR1 is SGHVS and CDR2 FNYEAQ. The V gene lost 5 bases and the J gene lost 1 base, with 14 bases spanning the gap.